The 24 T cell receptor beta chains below all came from one sample that was sequenced in a study of sequential checkpoint blockade in melanoma. TCRdb keeps only in-frame clones here, not all; method: immunoSEQ multiplex PCR. The sample consists of about 19,000 clones, about two thirds of them appearing once. Stated treatment: randomized to nivolumab then ipilimumab (arm A) or the reverse (arm B). The sample here was CD8+ T cells sorted from blood (inferred from file names), taken from a patient given nivolumab and ipilimumab in sequence. The source is a human donor with melanoma.

V usage is TRBV2 and J usage is TRBJ1-2; D is perhaps TRBD1 (6 bases). CDR3 length: 14 amino acids. Germline V gives CDR1 SNHLY, CDR2 FYNNEI. Trimming pared 5 bases from V and 4 bases from J, leaving 14 bases between. As DNA, the CDR3 is TGTGCCAGCAGTACAGGGTTCCTGATCTATGGCTACACCTTC. Its translation is CASSTGFLIYGYTF.

The genes are TRBV5-1 and TRBJ2-7, with D hard to call. Germline values: CDR1 SGHRS, CDR2 YFSETQ. V was cut by 4 bases and J by 3 bases, with 8 bases left in between. The CDR3 is made up of 12 amino acids. The CDR3 coding sequence is TGCGCCAGCAGCCTGGGCGGCTACGAGCAGTACTTC. It translates to CASSLGGYEQYF. Together with reference TRBV5-1 and TRBJ2-7, the CDR3 gives the full variable domain: KAGVTQTPRYLIKTRGQQVTLSCSPISGHRSVSWYQQTPGQGLQFLFEYFSETQRNKGNFPGRFSGRQFSNSRSEMNVSTLELGDSALYLCASSLGGYEQYFGPGTRLTVT.

The V and J genes are TRBV6-5 and TRBJ1-5; possible D gene TRBD1, 5 bases. Trimming pared 2 bases from V and 4 bases from J, leaving 6 bases between. The CDR3 spans 13 residues. Germline V CDR1 and CDR2: MNHEY, SVGAGI. The CDR3 DNA reads as TGTGCCAGCAGTTACGGGGGGAATCAGCCCCAGCATTTT. Its protein is CASSYGGNQPQHF.

The chain uses TRBV5-3 and TRBJ1-5; D might be TRBD1 (6 bases). TRBV5-3 is marked as an open reading frame, function uncertain. V shed 1 base and J shed 4 bases, with 12 bases lying between them. The CDR3 spans 15 residues. CDR3 loop: CARSLRGLGNQPQHF. The CDR3 DNA reads TGTGCCAGAAGCTTGAGGGGGTTGGGGAATCAGCCCCAGCATTTT.

The V and J genes are TRBV5-1 and TRBJ2-2; perhaps TRBD1 as D (6 bases). The CDR3 runs to 16 residues. The V end lost 1 base, the J end lost 3 bases, and 13 bases lay between the germline ends. Germline V CDR1 and CDR2: SGHRS, YFSETQ. CDR3 region: CASSLTLQGYTGELFF. The CDR3 DNA sequence: TGCGCCAGCAGCTTGACTCTCCAGGGGTACACCGGGGAGCTGTTTTTT. Full variable domain (remainder filled in from reference TRBV5-1 and TRBJ2-2): KAGVTQTPRYLIKTRGQQVTLSCSPISGHRSVSWYQQTPGQGLQFLFEYFSETQRNKGNFPGRFSGRQFSNSRSEMNVSTLELGDSALYLCASSLTLQGYTGELFFGEGSRLTVL.

The J gene is TRBJ2-7, the V gene TRBV6-5; maybe TRBD2 (5 bases). Looked up from germline, CDR1 is MNHEY and CDR2 is SVGAGI. V shed 4 bases and J shed 3 bases, with 19 bases lying between them. The CDR3 runs to 16 residues. The CDR3 reads CASSSTPLGSGYEQYF. DNA for the CDR3: TGTGCCAGCAGTTCCACCCCCCTTGGAAGCGGCTACGAGCAGTACTTC.

The chain links TRBV6-5 to TRBJ2-7, with TRBD1 as a possible D gene (6 bases). Germline lookup yields CDR1 MNHEY and CDR2 SVGAGI. Trimming left V 6 bases short and J 0 bases short, with 12 bases between. The CDR3 extends over 14 amino acids. The CDR3 loop is CASSVGQFSYEQYF. In DNA form, the CDR3 reads TGTGCCAGCAGCGTCGGACAGTTCTCCTACGAGCAGTACTTC.

This clone was detected only once. The J gene is TRBJ1-1, the V gene TRBV6-5; D might be TRBD1 (6 bases). Germline V gives CDR1 MNHEY, CDR2 SVGAGI. The CDR3 is 14 amino acids. Between the trimmed V and J ends, which lost 4 bases and 0 bases, there was a span of 9 bases. The DNA of the CDR3 is TGTGCCAGCAGTTGGGGGGGGCTGAACACTGAAGCTTTCTTT. This codes for CASSWGGLNTEAFF.

This sequence joins TRBV18 and TRBJ2-7, with 13 bases aligning to TRBD2. Germline assignment: CDR1 KGHSH and CDR2 LQKENI. The CDR3 contains 18 residues. V was pared by 2 bases and J by 0 bases, with 7 bases of the junction left unmatched. The CDR3 sequence is CASSPGTSGVHSSYEQYF. CDR3 bases: TGTGCCAGCTCACCAGGGACTAGCGGGGTTCATAGCTCCTACGAGCAGTACTTC. Complete variable domain (other parts from reference TRBV18 and TRBJ2-7): NAGVMQNPRHLVRRRGQEARLRCSPMKGHSHVYWYRQLPEEGLKFMVYLQKENIIDESGMPKERFSAEFPKEGPSILRIQQVVRGDSAAYFCASSPGTSGVHSSYEQYFGPGTRLTVT.

The chain has TRBV4-2 and TRBJ1-1, with D possibly TRBD1 on 6 matching bases. Germline values: CDR1 LGHNA, CDR2 YNFKEQ. The CDR3 has 13 residues. The V and J ends lost 1 base and 7 bases respectively, with 10 bases between them. The CDR3 region has the DNA TGTGCCAGCAGCCAAGGGATAGGGGGTGAAGCTTTCTTT. Amino acid sequence: CASSQGIGGEAFF.

The V call is TRBV13, the J call TRBJ2-1; 11 bases match TRBD2. Germline trimming cut 2 bases from V and 9 bases from J; bases unmatched to any gene: 6. This CDR3 is 15 amino acids long. Germline loops: CDR1 PRHDT, CDR2 FYEKMQ (reference sequence). The CDR3 reads CASSLTSGRKGEQFF. The CDR3, as DNA: TGTGCCAGCAGCTTAACTAGCGGGAGAAAGGGTGAGCAGTTCTTC.

The rearrangement links TRBV25-1 to TRBJ1-4, with 7 positions matching TRBD1. The V segment lost 4 bases and the J segment 4 bases; nucleotides outside the gene matches: 12. CDR1 MGHDK and CDR2 SYGVNS come from the germline V gene. CDR3 length: 17 amino acids. In DNA, the CDR3 is TGTGCCAGCAGTGTACATTCCCAGACAGGGAATAATGAAAAACTGTTTTTT. This sequence encodes CASSVHSQTGNNEKLFF.

The rearrangement links TRBV5-5 to TRBJ2-1, with TRBD2 matching 12 bases. CDR3 length: 17 residues. CDR1 is SGHKS and CDR2 is YYEKEE in the germline V gene (reference sequence). Trimming cost V 4 bases and J 2 bases; bases outside gene matches: 7. In DNA form, the CDR3 reads TGTGCCAGCAGCGAATACCTAGCGGGGGGGGCCTACAATGAGCAGTTCTTC. Its translation: CASSEYLAGGAYNEQFF.

This clone is termed medium-sized (0.01 to 0.1%). The chain joins TRBV7-9 to TRBJ1-4; 7 bases line up with TRBD1. CDR1 and CDR2 from the germline V gene are SEHNR and FQNEAQ (reference sequence). Trimming removed 0 bases from V and 5 bases from J; junction bases left unmatched: 6. The CDR3 is 16 residues long. The CDR3 region has the DNA TGTGCCAGCAGCTTAGCCGAGTCAGGGGGAAATGAAAAACTGTTTTTT. This encodes CASSLAESGGNEKLFF.

The J gene is TRBJ2-6, the V gene TRBV7-8; 10 bases map to TRBD1. Germline trimming cut 4 bases from V and 4 bases from J; bases unmatched to any gene: 4. The CDR3 spans 16 residues. Germline assignment: CDR1 SGHVS and CDR2 FQNEAQ. The DNA of the CDR3 is TGTGCCAGCAGCTCACGGACAGGGGGAGGGGCCAACGTCCTGACTTTC. As protein: CASSSRTGGGANVLTF.

This chain connects TRBV28 to TRBJ2-1; a weak D match, TRBD1 (5 bases). Germline V gives CDR1 MDHEN, CDR2 SYDVKM. V lost 0 bases and J 4 bases, leaving 16 bases between the germline ends. There are 17 residues in the CDR3. CDR3 sequence (DNA): TGTGCCAGCAGTTTATGGTCAACAGGCCACCGATACAATGAGCAGTTCTTC. Residues: CASSLWSTGHRYNEQFF.

The chain joins TRBV5-1 to TRBJ2-3; possible D gene TRBD1, 6 bases. This CDR3 contains 16 residues. Looked up from germline, CDR1 is SGHRS and CDR2 is YFSETQ. The V end was cut by 3 bases, the J end by 0 bases, with 14 bases between. CDR3 coding DNA: TGCGCCAGCAGCTGGAGACAGGAGACTAGCACAGATACGCAGTATTTT. Residues: CASSWRQETSTDTQYF. Full variable domain (rest looked up from reference TRBV5-1 and TRBJ2-3): KAGVTQTPRYLIKTRGQQVTLSCSPISGHRSVSWYQQTPGQGLQFLFEYFSETQRNKGNFPGRFSGRQFSNSRSEMNVSTLELGDSALYLCASSWRQETSTDTQYFGPGTRLTVL.

The chain recombines TRBV15 with TRBJ2-1; a weak D match, TRBD2 (5 bases). The CDR3 is 15 amino acids. V shed 1 base and J shed 0 bases, with 7 bases lying between them. Germline values: CDR1 LNHNV, CDR2 YYDKDF (reference sequence). CDR3 sequence (DNA): TGTGCCACCAGCAGAGCGGAGGACTCCTACAATGAGCAGTTCTTC. The encoded protein is CATSRAEDSYNEQFF.

In this sample, this clone turned up a few times. This chain links TRBV9 with TRBJ1-1, with D perhaps TRBD1 (6 bases). The V and J ends lost 3 bases and 1 base respectively, with 10 bases between them. Germline V gene lookup returns CDR1 SGDLS and CDR2 YYNGEE. The CDR3 runs 14 residues. The CDR3 bases are TGTGCCAGCAGCGCAGAGACAGGGAACACTGAAGCTTTCTTT. Translated, it gives CASSAETGNTEAFF.

The chain is built from TRBV11-2 and TRBJ2-7; tentatively, D is TRBD1 (5 bases). V dropped 1 base and J dropped 0 bases, with 10 bases sitting between them. This CDR3 is built from 15 residues. Germline loops: CDR1 SGHAT, CDR2 FQNNGV. The CDR3 protein is CASSLGAGRSYEQYF. Written as DNA, the CDR3 is TGTGCCAGCAGCTTAGGGGCAGGGCGCTCCTACGAGCAGTACTTC.

This clone is a singleton in its sample. The rearrangement joins TRBV2 to TRBJ2-1, with TRBD2 matching over 8 bases. The CDR3 has 19 residues. The J segment lost 6 bases and the V segment lost 7 bases, leaving 23 bases of the junction unmatched. Germline V gives CDR1 SNHLY, CDR2 FYNNEI. CDR3 nucleotides: TGTGCCAGCATCGGCCTCCGGGCAGTCGGCCTAGCGGGTGGCAATGAGCAGTTCTTC. This encodes CASIGLRAVGLAGGNEQFF.

This chain uses TRBV30 with TRBJ1-4, with D uncertain. The CDR3 has 14 amino acids. Per germline, CDR1 GTSNPN and CDR2 SVGIG (reference sequence). Between the trimmed V and J ends, which lost 2 bases and 7 bases, there was a span of 14 bases. The CDR3 DNA is TGTGCCTGGAGTTGGGGAATTAGCGGTGAAAAACTGTTTTTT. It is translated as CAWSWGISGEKLFF.

The chain employs TRBV28 and TRBJ1-6; D gene ambiguous. CDR1 and CDR2 (germline): MDHEN, SYDVKM. The CDR3 consists of 18 residues. V lost 3 bases and J 4 bases, leaving 19 bases between the germline ends. The CDR3 nucleotides are TGTGCCAGCAGTTTTCGAGCCGCAGGTTCCCTATATAATTCACCCCTCCACTTT. Translated, it gives CASSFRAAGSLYNSPLHF.

V gene TRBV28 combines with J gene TRBJ2-7; 8 bases fit TRBD2. With 7 bases clipped from V and 3 bases from J, the junction kept 11 bases outside the gene matches. Germline CDR1 MDHEN, CDR2 SYDVKM. The CDR3 covers 15 residues. The CDR3 nucleotides read TGTGCCAGCACCTACGGGGGGGCGCTGTACTACGAGCAGTACTTC. This codes for CASTYGGALYYEQYF.